These 16 T cell receptor beta chains were all obtained from the same sample, sequenced in a study of blood T cell repertoires in COVID-19. Repertoires were generated with immunoSEQ multiplex PCR, while TCRdb's copy carries only in-frame clones and drops some. This sample has roughly 230,000 clones; approximately 80% occur once, and the top ten carry more than 25%. Material: peripheral blood. The receptors come from a man aged 40-49 years with acute or convalescent COVID-19.

The genes are TRBV29-1 and TRBJ1-1; D perhaps matches TRBD1 (5 bases). This CDR3 has 14 amino acids. Trimming took off 7 bases at V and 4 bases at J, with 19 bases between the two ends. Germline values: CDR1 SQVTM, CDR2 ANQGSEA. CDR3 sequence reads: CSADSGSGSTEAFF. The CDR3 DNA reads as TGCAGCGCAGACAGCGGGAGTGGAAGCACTGAAGCTTTCTTT.

The V gene is TRBV14, the J gene TRBJ2-5; possible D gene TRBD2, 5 bases. Germline CDR1 SGHDN, CDR2 FVKESK. The length of the CDR3 is 15 residues. V was clipped by 1 base and J by 5 bases, with 14 bases between them. In nucleotides, the CDR3 is TGTGCCAGCAGCCAAGGAAACGGTCGGGGTGAGACCCAGTACTTC. This sequence encodes CASSQGNGRGETQYF. The complete variable domain, with remaining parts taken from reference TRBV14 and TRBJ2-5, reads EAGVTQFPSHSVIEKGQTVTLRCDPISGHDNLYWYRRVMGKEIKFLLHFVKESKQDESGMPNNRFLAERTGGTYSTLKVQPAELEDSGVYFCASSQGNGRGETQYFGPGTRLLVL.

The chain joins TRBV7-9 to TRBJ1-6, with a possible D match to TRBD1 (6 bases). There are 15 residues in the CDR3. The ends were cut back, 5 bases at V and 4 bases at J, with 12 bases in the middle. Germline V gene data show CDR1 as SEHNR and CDR2 as FQNEAQ (reference sequence). Written as DNA, the CDR3 is TGTGCCAGCAGCCCGACAGGATATTATAATTCACCCCTCCACTTT. This translates into CASSPTGYYNSPLHF.

The rearrangement joins TRBV24-1 to TRBJ1-4, with 7 positions matching TRBD1. The V and J ends lost 3 bases and 7 bases, in that order; junction bases with no gene match: 10. CDR3 length: 16 residues. The germline gives CDR1 KGHDR, CDR2 SFDVKD. CDR3 sequence (DNA): TGTGCCACCAGTGATGCAGACAGGGCGCGGGGTGAAAAACTGTTTTTT. Protein product: CATSDADRARGEKLFF.

In the case of this clone: The sample has other DNA sequences that encode this CDR3 too. The chain combines TRBV19 with TRBJ2-2; D perhaps matches TRBD2 (5 bases). Germline V gives CDR1 LNHDA, CDR2 SQIVND (reference sequence). Trimming removed 7 bases from V and 1 base from J, with 7 bases in between. CDR3 length equals 13 residues. CDR3 bases: TGTGCCAGTACCAGCGGGAACACCGGGGAGCTGTTTTTT. Translated, it gives CASTSGNTGELFF.

The rearrangement joins TRBV7-6 to TRBJ2-1; the D gene is possibly TRBD2 (5 bases). The CDR3 covers 16 residues. Germline values: CDR1 SGHVS, CDR2 FNYEAQ. Trimming stripped 0 bases from V and 0 bases from J, with 9 bases between. CDR3 DNA: TGTGCCAGCAGCTTAGCGCCCGGGATCTCCTACAATGAGCAGTTCTTC. It codes for CASSLAPGISYNEQFF. The entire variable domain, with the rest obtained from reference TRBV7-6 and TRBJ2-1, is as follows: GAGVSQSPRYKVTKRGQDVALRCDPISGHVSLYWYRQALGQGPEFLTYFNYEAQQDKSGLPNDRFSAERPEGSISTLTIQRTEQRDSAMYRCASSLAPGISYNEQFFGPGTRLTVL.

The chain carries TRBV4-1 and TRBJ1-6, with D perhaps TRBD1 (6 bases). Germline CDR1 is MGHRA and CDR2 is YSYEKL. With 1 base removed from V and 10 bases from J, the gap between germline ends came to 11 bases. The CDR3 has 14 residues. The DNA for the CDR3 is TGCGCCAGCAGCCAAGTGCCAGGGGAATCACCCCTCCACTTT. The encoded protein is CASSQVPGESPLHF.

This clone was recorded only once. The genes are TRBV20-1 and TRBJ2-5, with D uncertain. V dropped 4 bases and J dropped 2 bases, with 5 bases sitting between them. The CDR3 runs to 11 residues. Looked up from germline, CDR1 is DFQATT and CDR2 is SNEGSKA (reference sequence). The CDR3 region is CSATKQETQYF. The CDR3 coding sequence is TGCAGTGCTACAAAACAAGAGACCCAGTACTTC.

The chain links TRBV5-4 to TRBJ2-7; 7 bases agree with TRBD2. The germline gives CDR1 SGHNT, CDR2 YYREEE (reference sequence). The CDR3 is 14 amino acids. The V gene end was trimmed by 9 bases and the J gene end by 2 bases; junction bases not matched to a gene: 11. The CDR3: CATRGGSRAYEQYF. The CDR3 DNA follows: TGTGCCACCCGCGGCGGGAGTCGGGCCTACGAGCAGTACTTC.

The chain links TRBV6-5 to TRBJ2-4; tentatively, D is TRBD1 (5 bases). The V gene lost 7 bases and the J gene lost 7 bases, with 11 bases spanning the gap. Looked up from germline, CDR1 is MNHEY and CDR2 is SVGAGI. The CDR3 contains 12 residues. The CDR3 sequence is CASKQGINIQYF. The CDR3, as DNA: TGTGCCAGCAAGCAGGGAATTAACATTCAGTACTTC.

V gene TRBV5-1 combines with J gene TRBJ1-6, with D hard to call. The CDR3 contains 19 residues. Trimming shortened V by 2 bases and J by 6 bases, and 24 bases separated the two germline ends. The germline V gene has CDR1 SGHRS and CDR2 YFSETQ. CDR3 region: CASSLVSPGARTSNSPLHF. The CDR3 DNA follows: TGCGCCAGCAGCTTAGTCTCCCCGGGAGCCAGAACCAGTAATTCACCCCTCCACTTT.

The chain uses TRBV4-1 and TRBJ1-1, with a possible D match to TRBD1 (5 bases). The CDR3 contains 16 residues. The V gene lost 0 bases and the J gene lost 1 base, with 12 bases spanning the gap. From germline, CDR1 is MGHRA and CDR2 YSYEKL. Here the CDR3 DNA reads TGCGCCAGCAGCCAAGAGGGACTGGCTGGGAACACTGAAGCTTTCTTT. Amino acids: CASSQEGLAGNTEAFF.

The V and J genes are TRBV7-9 and TRBJ1-1; 8 bases agree with TRBD1. Germline trimming cut 5 bases from V and 4 bases from J; bases unmatched to any gene: 6. Germline V gene data show CDR1 as SEHNR and CDR2 as FQNEAQ (reference sequence). The CDR3 has 14 amino acids. The CDR3 here is CASSPQGAGTEAFF. CDR3 nucleotides: TGTGCCAGCAGCCCGCAGGGGGCTGGCACTGAAGCTTTCTTT. Filled out from reference TRBV7-9 and TRBJ1-1, the complete variable domain reads DTGVSQNPRHKITKRGQNVTFRCDPISEHNRLYWYRQTLGQGPEFLTYFQNEAQLEKSRLLSDRFSAERPKGSFSTLEIQRTEQGDSAMYLCASSPQGAGTEAFFGQGTRLTVV.

The rearrangement links TRBV5-8 to TRBJ2-3, with TRBD2 identical over 9 bases. The CDR3 is made up of 15 amino acids. From germline, CDR1 is SGHTS and CDR2 YDEGEE. V shed 3 bases, J shed 6 bases, and the junction held 8 bases outside the gene matches. The CDR3 DNA sequence: TGTGCCAGCAGCTCCGGACGCGGGGGGGCGGATACGCAGTATTTT. Residues: CASSSGRGGADTQYF.

V gene TRBV4-3 combines with J gene TRBJ2-3; perhaps TRBD1 as D (5 bases). The CDR3 sequence is 17 residues long. Trimming took 0 bases from V and 0 from J, leaving 13 bases between them. CDR1 LGHNA and CDR2 YSLEER come from the germline V gene. The CDR3 DNA reads TGCGCCAGCAGCCAAGATAGGGGCTTTATGAGCACAGATACGCAGTATTTT. It codes for CASSQDRGFMSTDTQYF.

The genes are TRBV27 and TRBJ2-1; TRBD2 matches at 9 bases. Germline V gene data show CDR1 as MNHEY and CDR2 as SMNVEV (reference sequence). The CDR3 covers 17 residues. The trim removed 1 base at V and 5 bases at J, leaving 9 bases unmatched. In DNA form, the CDR3 reads TGTGCCAGCAGTTTATGGGCTAGCGGGAACCTTAACAATGAGCAGTTCTTC. Encoded protein: CASSLWASGNLNNEQFF.